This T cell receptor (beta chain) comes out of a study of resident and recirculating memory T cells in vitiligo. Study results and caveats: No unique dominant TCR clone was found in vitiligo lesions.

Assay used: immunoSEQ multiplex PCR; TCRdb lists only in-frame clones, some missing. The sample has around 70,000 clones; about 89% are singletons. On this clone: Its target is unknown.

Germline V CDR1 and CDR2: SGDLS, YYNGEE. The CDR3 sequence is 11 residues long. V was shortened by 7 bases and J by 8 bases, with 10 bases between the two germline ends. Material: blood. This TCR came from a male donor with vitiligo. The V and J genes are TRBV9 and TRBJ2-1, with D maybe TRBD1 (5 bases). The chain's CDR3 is CASSTGDEQFF. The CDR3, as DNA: TGTGCCAGCTCTACAGGTGATGAGCAGTTCTTC.